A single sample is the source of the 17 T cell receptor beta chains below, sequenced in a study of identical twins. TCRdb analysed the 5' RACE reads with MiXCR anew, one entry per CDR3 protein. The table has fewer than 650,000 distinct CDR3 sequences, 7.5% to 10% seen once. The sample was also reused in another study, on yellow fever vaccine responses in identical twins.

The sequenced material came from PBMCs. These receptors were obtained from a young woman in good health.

This chain's CDR3 is CASSPRDRGGREQYF. The CDR3, as DNA: TGTGCCAGCAGTCCCAGGGACAGGGGAGGTCGCGAGCAGTACTTC. The J gene is TRBJ2-7, the V gene TRBV27; 10 nucleotides line up with TRBD1. Looked up from germline, CDR1 is MNHEY and CDR2 is SMNVEV (reference sequence). V shed 5 bases, J shed 6 bases, and the junction held 10 bases outside the gene matches. The length of the CDR3 is 15 residues.

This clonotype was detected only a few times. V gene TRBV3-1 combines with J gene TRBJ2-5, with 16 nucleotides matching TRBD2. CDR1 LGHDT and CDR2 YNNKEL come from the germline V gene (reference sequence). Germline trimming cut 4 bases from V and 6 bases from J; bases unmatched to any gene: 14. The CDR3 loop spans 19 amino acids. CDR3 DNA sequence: TGTGCCAGCAGCCCCTCCGGGACTAGCGGGGGGGTCCCGTCGAAGACCCAGTACTTC. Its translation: CASSPSGTSGGVPSKTQYF.

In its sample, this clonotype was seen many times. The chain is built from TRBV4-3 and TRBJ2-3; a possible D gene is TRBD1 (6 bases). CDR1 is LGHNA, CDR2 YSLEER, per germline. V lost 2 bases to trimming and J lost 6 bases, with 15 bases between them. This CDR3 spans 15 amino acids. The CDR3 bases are TGCGCCAGCAGCCAAAATACAGGGTATCCGGATACGCAGTATTTT. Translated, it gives CASSQNTGYPDTQYF.

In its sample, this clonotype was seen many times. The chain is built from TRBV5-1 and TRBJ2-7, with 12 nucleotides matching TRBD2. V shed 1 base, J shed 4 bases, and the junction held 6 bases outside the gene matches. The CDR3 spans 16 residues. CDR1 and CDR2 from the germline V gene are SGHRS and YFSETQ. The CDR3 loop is CASSLTPSGGAYEQYF. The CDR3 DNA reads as TGCGCCAGCAGCTTGACTCCTAGCGGGGGGGCTTACGAGCAGTACTTC.

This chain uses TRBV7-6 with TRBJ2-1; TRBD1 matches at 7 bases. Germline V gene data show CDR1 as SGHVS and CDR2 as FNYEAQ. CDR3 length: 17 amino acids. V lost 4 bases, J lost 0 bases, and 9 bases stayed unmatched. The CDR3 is CASSSGTVVSSYNEQFF. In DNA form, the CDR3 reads TGTGCCAGCAGCTCCGGGACAGTAGTAAGCTCCTACAATGAGCAGTTCTTC.

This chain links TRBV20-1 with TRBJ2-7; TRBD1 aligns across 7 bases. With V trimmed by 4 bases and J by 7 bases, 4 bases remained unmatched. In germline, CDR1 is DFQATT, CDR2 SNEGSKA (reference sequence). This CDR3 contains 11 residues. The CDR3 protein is CSATTGEEQYF. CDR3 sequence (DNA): TGCAGTGCTACAACAGGGGAAGAGCAGTACTTC.

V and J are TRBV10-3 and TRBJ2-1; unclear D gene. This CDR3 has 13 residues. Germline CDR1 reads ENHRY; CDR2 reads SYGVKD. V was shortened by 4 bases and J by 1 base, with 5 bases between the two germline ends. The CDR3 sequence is CAISVGSYNEQFF. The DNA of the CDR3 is TGTGCCATCAGTGTGGGGTCCTACAATGAGCAGTTCTTC.

The CDR3 nucleotides read TGTGCCAGCAGTTTGAGGGCAGCGCCGGCTAATGAAAAACTGTTTTTT. It is translated as CASSLRAAPANEKLFF. V and J are TRBV27 and TRBJ1-4, with D unclear. CDR3 size: 16 residues. Trimming stripped 3 bases from V and 3 bases from J, with 14 bases between. Germline values: CDR1 MNHEY, CDR2 SMNVEV (reference sequence). The variable domain in full, completed from reference TRBV27 and TRBJ1-4, reads EAQVTQNPRYLITVTGKKLTVTCSQNMNHEYMSWYRQDPGLGLRQIYYSMNVEVTDKGDVPEGYKVSRKEKRNFPLILESPSPNQTSLYFCASSLRAAPANEKLFFGSGTQLSVL.

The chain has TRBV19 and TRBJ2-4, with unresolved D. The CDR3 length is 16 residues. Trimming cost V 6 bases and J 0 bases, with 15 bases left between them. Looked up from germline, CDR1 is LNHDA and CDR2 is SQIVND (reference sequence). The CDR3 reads CASRVTDTSAKNIQYF. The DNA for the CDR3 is TGTGCCAGTAGGGTTACAGACACGTCAGCCAAAAACATTCAGTACTTC.

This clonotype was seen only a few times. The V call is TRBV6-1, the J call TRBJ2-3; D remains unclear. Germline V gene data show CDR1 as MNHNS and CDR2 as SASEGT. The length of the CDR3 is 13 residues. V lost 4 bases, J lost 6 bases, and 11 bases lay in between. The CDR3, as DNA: TGTGCCAGCAGTGTCGACCCGGCGGATACGCAGTATTTT. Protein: CASSVDPADTQYF.

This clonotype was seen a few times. CDR3 residues: CASSPLLAGDGNEQFF. CDR3 coding DNA: TGTGCCAGCAGCCCCCTTTTGGCAGGGGATGGCAATGAGCAGTTCTTC. The rearrangement joins TRBV9 to TRBJ2-1, with a tentative D call TRBD1 (6 bases). Germline CDR1 SGDLS, CDR2 YYNGEE. Between the trimmed V and J ends, which lost 4 bases and 6 bases, there was a span of 20 bases. This CDR3 is 16 amino acids long.

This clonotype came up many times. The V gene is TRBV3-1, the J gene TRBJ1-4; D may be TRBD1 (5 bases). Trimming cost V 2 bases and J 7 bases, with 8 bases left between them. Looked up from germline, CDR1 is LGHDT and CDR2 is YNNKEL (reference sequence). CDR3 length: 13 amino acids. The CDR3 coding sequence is TGTGCCAGCAGCCAAATCGGGGGTGAAAAACTGTTTTTT. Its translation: CASSQIGGEKLFF.

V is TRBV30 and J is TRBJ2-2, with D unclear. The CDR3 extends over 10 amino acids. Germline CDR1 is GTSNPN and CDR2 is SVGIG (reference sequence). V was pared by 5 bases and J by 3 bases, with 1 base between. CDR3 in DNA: TGTGCCTGGGACACCGGGGAGCTGTTTTTT. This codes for CAWDTGELFF.

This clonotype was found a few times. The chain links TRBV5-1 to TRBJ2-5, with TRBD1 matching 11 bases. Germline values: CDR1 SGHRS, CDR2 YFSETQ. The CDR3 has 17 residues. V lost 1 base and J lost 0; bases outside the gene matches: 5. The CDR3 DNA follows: TGCGCCAGCAGCTTGAAACGGGACAGGGGGTACCAAGAGACCCAGTACTTC. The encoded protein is CASSLKRDRGYQETQYF. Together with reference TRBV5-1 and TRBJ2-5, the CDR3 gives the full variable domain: KAGVTQTPRYLIKTRGQQVTLSCSPISGHRSVSWYQQTPGQGLQFLFEYFSETQRNKGNFPGRFSGRQFSNSRSEMNVSTLELGDSALYLCASSLKRDRGYQETQYFGPGTRLLVL.

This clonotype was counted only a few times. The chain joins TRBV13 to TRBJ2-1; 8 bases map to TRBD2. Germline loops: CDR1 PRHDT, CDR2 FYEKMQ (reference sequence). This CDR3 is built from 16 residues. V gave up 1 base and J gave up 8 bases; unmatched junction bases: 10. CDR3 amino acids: CASSLEAGLVGDEQFF. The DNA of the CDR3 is TGTGCCAGCAGCTTAGAAGCGGGACTAGTCGGCGATGAGCAGTTCTTC.

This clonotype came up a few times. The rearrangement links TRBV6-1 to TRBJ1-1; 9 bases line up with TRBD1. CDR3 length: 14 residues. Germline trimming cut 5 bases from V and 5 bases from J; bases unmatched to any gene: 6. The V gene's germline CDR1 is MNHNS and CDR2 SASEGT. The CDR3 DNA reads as TGTGCCAGCAGTAGGGGGACAGGGATAACTGAAGCTTTCTTT. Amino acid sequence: CASSRGTGITEAFF.

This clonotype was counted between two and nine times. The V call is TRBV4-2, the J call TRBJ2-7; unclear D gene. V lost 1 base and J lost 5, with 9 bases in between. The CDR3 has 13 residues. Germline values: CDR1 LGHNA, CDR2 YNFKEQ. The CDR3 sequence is CASSQGPYDEQYF. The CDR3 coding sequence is TGTGCCAGCAGCCAAGGCCCTTATGACGAGCAGTACTTC.